Listed below are T cell receptor beta chains from one sample, sequenced in a study of CD8+ T cells in alopecia areata. TCRdb keeps only in-frame clones here, not all; method: immunoSEQ multiplex PCR. Among 120,000 to 150,000 clones, around 50% were seen once, and the ten largest hold over 5.5%. The sample was CD4+ T cells sorted from blood. The receptors were sampled from a human donor with alopecia areata. The CDR3 runs from the conserved cysteine through the conserved F or W. D genes are given only for firm matches. Rows give clone size only sometimes, using once, few, many, or a class for an expanded clone.

j_call clone_size v_call d_call cdr3_aa cdr3_nt
TRBJ2-3 . TRBV7-8 TRBD1 CASSWTGEPDTQYF TGTGCCAGCAGCTGGACAGGAGAACCAGATACGCAGTATTTT
TRBJ2-1 few TRBV29-1 . CSVAGNEQFF TGCAGCGTTGCTGGCAATGAGCAGTTCTTC
TRBJ1-2 once TRBV7-8 TRBD1 CASSLATGLGYGYTF TGTGCCAGCAGCTTAGCGACAGGGTTGGGGTATGGCTACACCTTC
TRBJ2-7 . TRBV29-1 . CSVRTGDYEQYF TGCAGCGTCCGGACGGGCGACTACGAGCAGTACTTC
TRBJ2-7 once TRBV30 . CAWRFSFYEQYF TGTGCCTGGCGCTTCTCTTTCTACGAGCAGTACTTC
TRBJ1-4 . TRBV28 . CASSLSSEKLFF TGTGCCAGCAGTTTATCGTCCGAAAAACTGTTTTTT
TRBJ1-4 . TRBV4-1 TRBD1 CASSQVGTDPFF TGCGCCAGCAGCCAAGTTGGGACAGATCCCTTTTTT
TRBJ2-7 . TRBV9 . CASSVGAESPPNEQYF TGTGCCAGCAGCGTAGGGGCGGAGTCGCCCCCCAACGAGCAGTACTTC
TRBJ2-1 . TRBV30 TRBD1 CAWGGTGSYNEQFF TGTGCCTGGGGTGGGACAGGATCCTACAATGAGCAGTTCTTC
TRBJ2-2 few TRBV29-1 . CSVVAGHTNTGELFF TGCAGCGTTGTCGCGGGACACACGAACACCGGGGAGCTGTTTTTT
TRBJ2-7 . TRBV7-9 TRBD1 CASSRDRYEQYF TGTGCCAGCAGCCGGGACAGGTACGAGCAGTACTTC
TRBJ1-3 few TRBV18 . CASSPVSSGNTIYF TGTGCCAGCTCACCAGTTTCCTCTGGAAACACCATATATTTT
TRBJ2-7 . TRBV19 . CASSPMDSSYEQYF TGTGCCAGTAGTCCTATGGACAGCTCCTACGAGCAGTACTTC
TRBJ1-2 . TRBV12-5 . CASGFLGGRGYTF TGTGCTAGTGGTTTTCTGGGGGGCCGAGGCTACACCTTC
TRBJ1-2 . TRBV30 . CAWSVGVYGYTF TGTGCCTGGAGTGTCGGGGTTTATGGCTACACCTTC
TRBJ2-3 . TRBV4-1 . CASSQADTQYF TGCGCCAGCAGCCAAGCAGATACGCAGTATTTT
TRBJ2-2 few TRBV5-1 . CASRGQDTGELFF TGCGCCAGCAGAGGACAAGACACCGGGGAGCTGTTTTTT
TRBJ1-1 once TRBV29-1 . CSVGGGENTEAFF TGCAGCGTTGGGGGGGGAGAGAACACTGAAGCTTTCTTT
TRBJ1-2 . TRBV29-1 . CSVFWDGYTF TGCAGCGTTTTCTGGGATGGCTACACCTTC
TRBJ1-4 . TRBV2 . CASREDSLGEKLFF TGTGCCAGCAGGGAAGACAGCCTGGGGGAAAAACTGTTTTTT
TRBJ2-2 . TRBV27 . CASSYRDDTGELFF TGTGCCAGCAGTTACAGGGATGACACCGGGGAGCTGTTTTTT
TRBJ2-1 . TRBV4-1 TRBD2 CASSQWTSGPYNEQFF TGCGCCAGCAGCCAGTGGACTAGCGGCCCCTACAATGAGCAGTTCTTC
TRBJ2-1 few TRBV5-6 . CASSLVGPAGEFF TGTGCCAGCAGCTTGGTTGGTCCGGCTGGGGAGTTCTTC
TRBJ2-7 . TRBV4-1 . CASSLYSLYEQYF TGCGCCAGCAGCCTTTATAGCCTCTACGAGCAGTACTTC
TRBJ2-1 . TRBV5-1 TRBD2 CASSLDPGLANNEQFF TGCGCCAGCAGCTTGGATCCGGGACTAGCGAACAATGAGCAGTTCTTC
TRBJ1-1 . TRBV9 . CASKSRGSGKDEAFF TGTGCCAGCAAGTCAAGAGGTTCGGGGAAAGACGAAGCTTTCTTT
TRBJ2-5 few TRBV18 . CASSPDLQETQYF TGTGCCAGCTCGCCGGACTTGCAAGAGACCCAGTACTTC
TRBJ2-6 . TRBV5-1 . CASSLDGVLTF TGCGCCAGCAGCTTGGATGGCGTCCTGACTTTC
TRBJ2-2 once TRBV11-3 . CASSLLRDIGTGELFF TGTGCCAGCAGCCTCCTCAGGGACATCGGGACCGGGGAGCTGTTTTTT
TRBJ2-3 . TRBV29-1 . CSVGRRETDTQYF TGCAGCGTTGGTCGGCGGGAAACAGATACGCAGTATTTT
TRBJ2-5 few TRBV19 . CASSQGSRETQYF TGTGCCAGTAGCCAGGGAAGTCGAGAGACCCAGTACTTC